These 6 T cell receptor beta chains originate from one sample sequenced in a study of blood T cell repertoires in COVID-19. Using immunoSEQ multiplex PCR, the repertoire was profiled, and TCRdb retains in-frame clones only, with some absent. The table shows 250,000 to 300,000 clones, with 87% occurring only once. The sample consisted of peripheral blood. The receptors derive from a woman aged 40 to 50 who had recovered from COVID-19.

The DNA of the CDR3 is TGCGCCAGCAGCCAAGGACTAGCGGTACCCAATGAGCAGTTCTTC. Translating it yields CASSQGLAVPNEQFF. The chain links TRBV4-1 to TRBJ2-1; 9 bases agree with TRBD2. Unmatched junction bases numbered 4, after V lost 1 base and J lost 6 bases. Germline CDR1 MGHRA, CDR2 YSYEKL. The length of the CDR3 is 15 residues.

V and J are TRBV14 and TRBJ2-5; 8 nucleotides match TRBD2. Germline-derived CDR1 and CDR2 are SGHDN and FVKESK. The CDR3 runs to 15 residues. After removal of 8 bases from V and 0 bases from J, the junction contained 8 bases not matched to a gene. The CDR3 nucleotides read TGTGCCAGCGGACCGGGGGGGGTGGACCAAGAGACCCAGTACTTC. Amino acids: CASGPGGVDQETQYF.

This chain uses TRBV9 with TRBJ2-1, with 9 positions matching TRBD2. The V gene end was trimmed by 3 bases and the J gene end by 7 bases; junction bases not matched to a gene: 8. Per the germline V gene, CDR1 is SGDLS and CDR2 is YYNGEE. The CDR3 is 15 amino acids. The CDR3 is CASSEGGGAFNEQFF. CDR3 nucleotide sequence: TGTGCCAGCAGCGAAGGCGGGGGGGCTTTTAATGAGCAGTTCTTC.

The chain couples TRBV6-5 to TRBJ1-2; D not resolved. Deletions cut 5 bases from V and 4 bases from J, with 11 bases between. The CDR3 runs 13 residues. CDR1 and CDR2 (germline): MNHEY, SVGAGI. CDR3 amino acids: CASSPSIIYGYTF. The CDR3 DNA follows: TGTGCCAGCAGTCCCTCTATAATCTATGGCTACACCTTC.

The chain couples TRBV6-5 to TRBJ1-5, with D perhaps TRBD1 (6 bases). The CDR3 sequence is 14 residues long. Trimming removed 5 bases from V and 1 base from J, with 9 bases in between. Looked up from germline, CDR1 is MNHEY and CDR2 is SVGAGI. The CDR3 protein is CASSNQGSNQPQHF. The CDR3 coding sequence is TGTGCCAGCAGTAACCAGGGGAGCAATCAGCCCCAGCATTTT.

V usage is TRBV12-3 or TRBV12-4 and J usage is TRBJ1-2; 8 positions agree with TRBD1. This CDR3 region has 13 residues. After removal of 5 bases from V and 6 bases from J, the junction contained 5 bases not matched to a gene. The CDR3 DNA follows: TGTGCCAGCAGTCAGGACAGGGAGAATGGCTACACCTTC. The encoded protein is CASSQDRENGYTF.